The rows below give T cell receptor beta chains drawn from one sample of a study of cytomegalovirus exposure and HLA in healthy donors. Sequencing used immunoSEQ multiplex PCR; TCRdb keeps in-frame clones, though not all of them. The sample includes over 65,000 clones, around 78% of them seen just once. Input material: PBMCs. Receptors originate from a middle-aged man in good health and CMV-seronegative. Both conserved end residues are part of each CDR3. A D gene is named only where the DNA matches it firmly. A row's size may be missing; if present it is once, few, many or a size class.

j_call clone_size v_call d_call cdr3_nt cdr3_aa
TRBJ2-7 - TRBV11-2 TRBD1 TGTGCCAGCAGCTTAGATGCCCACAGGGGGTCTAATCCCCTCTCCTACGAGCAGTACTTC CASSLDAHRGSNPLSYEQYF
TRBJ2-1 - TRBV7-2 - TGTGCCAGCAGCTTGGGCAGAAACTCCTACAATGAGCAGTTCTTC CASSLGRNSYNEQFF
TRBJ2-3 - TRBV5-1 TRBD2 TGCGCCAGCAGCTCCGGACTAGCGGGGGGCCAGCTGACAGATACGCAGTATTTT CASSSGLAGGQLTDTQYF
TRBJ2-5 - TRBV4-1 TRBD2 TGCGCCAGCAGCCAAGTTTCGGGGGGGGAGACCCAGTACTTC CASSQVSGGETQYF
TRBJ2-7 - TRBV21-1 - TGTGCCAGCAGCAACAGGGCTAGCGGGAGGAGCGAGCAGTACTTC CASSNRASGRSEQYF
TRBJ2-4 - TRBV5-8 - TGTGCCAGCAGCTACGTCGGGGGAAACATTCAGTACTTC CASSYVGGNIQYF
TRBJ1-5 - TRBV2 TRBD1 TGTGCCAGCAGACCCTCCCGGGACAGGGTCAATCAGCCCCAGCATTTT CASRPSRDRVNQPQHF
TRBJ2-2 - TRBV10-2 - TGCGCCAGCTCCCTCCACCGGGACACAGCCGGGGAGCTGTTTTTT CASSLHRDTAGELFF
TRBJ2-2 - TRBV28 - TGTGCCACCCGGGACACCCTTCTCACCGGGGAGCTGTTTTTT CATRDTLLTGELFF
TRBJ2-7 many TRBV2 TRBD1 TGTGCCAGCCGGACAGGGCCTCACGAGCAGTACTTC CASRTGPHEQYF
TRBJ1-1 - TRBV2 - TGTGCCAGCATCGAGGGGGAAGCGGCTGAAGCTTTCTTT CASIEGEAAEAFF
TRBJ1-4 few TRBV2 TRBD1 TGTGCCAGCAGCTATGGACAGGGAGGGTTGGATGAAAAACTGTTTTTT CASSYGQGGLDEKLFF
TRBJ1-2 - TRBV2 - TGTGCCAGCAGTGATCGGTCTAACTATGGCTACACCTTC CASSDRSNYGYTF